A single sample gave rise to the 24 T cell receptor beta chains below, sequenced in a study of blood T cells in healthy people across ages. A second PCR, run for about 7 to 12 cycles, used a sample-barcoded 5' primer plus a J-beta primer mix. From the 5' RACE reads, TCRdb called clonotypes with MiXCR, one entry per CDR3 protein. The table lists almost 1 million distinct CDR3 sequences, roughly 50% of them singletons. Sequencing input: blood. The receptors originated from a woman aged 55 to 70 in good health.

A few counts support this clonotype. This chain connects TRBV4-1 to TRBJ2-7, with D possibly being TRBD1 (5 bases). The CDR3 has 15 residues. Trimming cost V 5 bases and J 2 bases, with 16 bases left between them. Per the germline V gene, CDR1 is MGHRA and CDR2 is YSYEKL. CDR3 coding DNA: TGCGCCAGCAGCACGCAAACAGGTCGCCCCTACGAGCAGTACTTC. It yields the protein CASSTQTGRPYEQYF.

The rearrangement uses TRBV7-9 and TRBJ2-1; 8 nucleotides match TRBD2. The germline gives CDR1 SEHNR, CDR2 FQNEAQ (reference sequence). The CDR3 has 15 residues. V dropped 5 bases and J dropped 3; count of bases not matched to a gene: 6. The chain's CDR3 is CASSPFSGNYNEQFF. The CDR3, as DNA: TGTGCCAGCAGCCCCTTTAGCGGGAACTACAATGAGCAGTTCTTC. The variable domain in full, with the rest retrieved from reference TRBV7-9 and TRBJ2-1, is DTGVSQNPRHKITKRGQNVTFRCDPISEHNRLYWYRQTLGQGPEFLTYFQNEAQLEKSRLLSDRFSAERPKGSFSTLEIQRTEQGDSAMYLCASSPFSGNYNEQFFGPGTRLTVL.

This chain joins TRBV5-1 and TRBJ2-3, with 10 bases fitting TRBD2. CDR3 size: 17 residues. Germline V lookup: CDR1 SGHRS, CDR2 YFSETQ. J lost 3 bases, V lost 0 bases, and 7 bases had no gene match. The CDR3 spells CASSLGRTSGNTDTQYF. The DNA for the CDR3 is TGCGCCAGCAGCTTGGGTAGGACTAGCGGAAATACAGATACGCAGTATTTT.

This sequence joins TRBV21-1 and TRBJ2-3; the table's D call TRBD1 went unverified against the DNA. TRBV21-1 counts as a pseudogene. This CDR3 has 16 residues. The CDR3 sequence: CASSKAMVACSDTQYF. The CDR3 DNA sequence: TGTGCCAGCAGCAAAGCTATGGTGGCCTGTTCAGATACGCAGTATTTT.

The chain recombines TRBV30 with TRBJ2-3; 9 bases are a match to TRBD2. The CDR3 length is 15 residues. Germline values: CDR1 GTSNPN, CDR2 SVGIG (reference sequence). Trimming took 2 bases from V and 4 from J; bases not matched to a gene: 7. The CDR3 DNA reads TGTGCCTGGAGTTCCCGCGGGAGGGTTCCAGATACGCAGTATTTT. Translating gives CAWSSRGRVPDTQYF.

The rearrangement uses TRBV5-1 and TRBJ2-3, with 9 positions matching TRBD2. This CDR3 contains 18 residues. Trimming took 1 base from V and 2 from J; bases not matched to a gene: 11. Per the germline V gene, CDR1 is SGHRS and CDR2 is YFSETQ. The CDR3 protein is CASSLPFLSGRTTDTQYF. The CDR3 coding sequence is TGCGCCAGCAGCTTGCCCTTCTTGAGCGGGAGGACCACAGATACGCAGTATTTT.

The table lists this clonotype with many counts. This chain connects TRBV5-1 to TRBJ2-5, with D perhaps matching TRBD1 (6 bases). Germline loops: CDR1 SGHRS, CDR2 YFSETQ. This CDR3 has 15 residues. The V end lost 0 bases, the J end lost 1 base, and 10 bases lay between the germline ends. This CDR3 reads CASSLGQVIQETQYF. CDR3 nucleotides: TGCGCCAGCAGCTTGGGACAGGTAATCCAAGAGACCCAGTACTTC.

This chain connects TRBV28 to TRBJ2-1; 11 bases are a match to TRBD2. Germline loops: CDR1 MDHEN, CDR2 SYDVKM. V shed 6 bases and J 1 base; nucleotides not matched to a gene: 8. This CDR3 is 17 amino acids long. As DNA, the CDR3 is TGTGCCAGCAGCCCCCCTAGCGGGAGGCCTTCCTACAATGAGCAGTTCTTC. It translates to CASSPPSGRPSYNEQFF. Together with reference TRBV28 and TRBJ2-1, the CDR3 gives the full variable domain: DVKVTQSSRYLVKRTGEKVFLECVQDMDHENMFWYRQDPGLGLRLIYFSYDVKMKEKGDIPEGYSVSREKKERFSLILESASTNQTSMYLCASSPPSGRPSYNEQFFGPGTRLTVL.

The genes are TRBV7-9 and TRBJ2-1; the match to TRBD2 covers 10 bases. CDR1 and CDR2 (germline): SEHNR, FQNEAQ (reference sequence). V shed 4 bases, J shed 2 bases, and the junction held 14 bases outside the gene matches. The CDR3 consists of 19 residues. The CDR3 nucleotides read TGTGCCAGCAGCTCCGGCCCGTCCTCAGCGGGAGGGACCTACAATGAGCAGTTCTTC. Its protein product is CASSSGPSSAGGTYNEQFF. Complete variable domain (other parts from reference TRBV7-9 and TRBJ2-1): DTGVSQNPRHKITKRGQNVTFRCDPISEHNRLYWYRQTLGQGPEFLTYFQNEAQLEKSRLLSDRFSAERPKGSFSTLEIQRTEQGDSAMYLCASSSGPSSAGGTYNEQFFGPGTRLTVL.

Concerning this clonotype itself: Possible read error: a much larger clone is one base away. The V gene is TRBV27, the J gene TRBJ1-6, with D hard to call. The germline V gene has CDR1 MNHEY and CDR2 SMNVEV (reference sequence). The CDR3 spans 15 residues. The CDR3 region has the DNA TGTGCCTGCAGTTTAAATCCCAGAGTTAATTCACCCCTCCACTTT. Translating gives CACSLNPRVNSPLHF.

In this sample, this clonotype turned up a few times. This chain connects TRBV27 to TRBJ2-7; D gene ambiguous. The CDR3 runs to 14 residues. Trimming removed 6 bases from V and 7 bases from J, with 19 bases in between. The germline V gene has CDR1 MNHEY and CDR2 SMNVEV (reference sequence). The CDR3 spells CASSPSLLGFEQYF. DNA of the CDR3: TGTGCCAGCAGCCCGAGTTTGCTGGGGTTTGAGCAGTACTTC.

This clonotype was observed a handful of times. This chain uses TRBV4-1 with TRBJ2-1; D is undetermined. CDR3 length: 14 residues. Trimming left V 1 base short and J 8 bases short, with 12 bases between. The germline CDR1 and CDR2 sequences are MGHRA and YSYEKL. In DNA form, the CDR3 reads TGCGCCAGCAGCCAAGGGGCCGGGTTCGATGAGCAGTTCTTC. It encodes CASSQGAGFDEQFF.

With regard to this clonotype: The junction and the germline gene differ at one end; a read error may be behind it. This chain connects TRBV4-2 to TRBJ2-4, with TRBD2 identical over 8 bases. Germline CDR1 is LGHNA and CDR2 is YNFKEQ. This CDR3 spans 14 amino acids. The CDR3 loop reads CASNQDTSGNIQYF. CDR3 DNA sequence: TGTGCCAGCAACCAAGATACTAGCGGAAACATTCAGTACTTC.

CDR3 amino acids: CASSSSRVGTSAGETQYF. The CDR3 bases are TGCGCCAGCAGCTCAAGTAGGGTCGGGACTAGCGCCGGAGAGACCCAGTACTTC. The chain joins TRBV4-1 to TRBJ2-5; 10 bases line up with TRBD2. With V trimmed by 5 bases and J by 4 bases, 16 bases remained unmatched. Looked up from germline, CDR1 is MGHRA and CDR2 is YSYEKL. The CDR3 contains 18 residues.

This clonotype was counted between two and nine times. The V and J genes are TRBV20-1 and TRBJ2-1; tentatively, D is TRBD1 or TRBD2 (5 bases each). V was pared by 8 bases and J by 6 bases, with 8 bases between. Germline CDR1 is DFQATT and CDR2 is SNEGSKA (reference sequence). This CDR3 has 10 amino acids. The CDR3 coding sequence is TGCAGTAATGGGGGCAATGAGCAGTTCTTC. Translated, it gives CSNGGNEQFF.

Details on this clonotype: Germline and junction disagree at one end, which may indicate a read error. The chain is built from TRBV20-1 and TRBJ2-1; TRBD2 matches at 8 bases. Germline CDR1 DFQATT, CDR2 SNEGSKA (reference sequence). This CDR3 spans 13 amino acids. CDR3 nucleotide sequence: TGCAGTGCTAGCGGGAGGGCCTACAGTGAGCAGTTCTTC. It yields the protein CSASGRAYSEQFF.

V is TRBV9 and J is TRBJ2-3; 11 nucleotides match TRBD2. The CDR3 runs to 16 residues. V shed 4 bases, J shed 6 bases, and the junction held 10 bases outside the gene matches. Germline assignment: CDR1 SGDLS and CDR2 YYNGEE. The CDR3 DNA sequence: TGTGCCAGCAGCACCCGGGGACTAGCGGATAGGGATACGCAGTATTTT. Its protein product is CASSTRGLADRDTQYF. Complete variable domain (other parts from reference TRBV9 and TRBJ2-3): DSGVTQTPKHLITATGQRVTLRCSPRSGDLSVYWYQQSLDQGLQFLIQYYNGEERAKGNILERFSAQQFPDLHSELNLSSLELGDSALYFCASSTRGLADRDTQYFGPGTRLTVL.

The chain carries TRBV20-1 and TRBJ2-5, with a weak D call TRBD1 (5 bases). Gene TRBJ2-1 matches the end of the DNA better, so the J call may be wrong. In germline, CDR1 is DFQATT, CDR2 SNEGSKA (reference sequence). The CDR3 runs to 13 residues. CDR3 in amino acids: CSAGQQGYETQFF. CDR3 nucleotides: TGCAGTGCTGGACAACAAGGTTACGAGACCCAGTTCTTC.

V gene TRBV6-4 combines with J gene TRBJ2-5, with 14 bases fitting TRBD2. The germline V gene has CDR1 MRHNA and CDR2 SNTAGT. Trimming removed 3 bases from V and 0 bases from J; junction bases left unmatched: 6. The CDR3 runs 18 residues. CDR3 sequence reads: CASSEGTSGRENQETQYF. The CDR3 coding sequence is TGTGCCAGCAGTGAGGGGACTAGCGGGAGAGAGAACCAAGAGACCCAGTACTTC.

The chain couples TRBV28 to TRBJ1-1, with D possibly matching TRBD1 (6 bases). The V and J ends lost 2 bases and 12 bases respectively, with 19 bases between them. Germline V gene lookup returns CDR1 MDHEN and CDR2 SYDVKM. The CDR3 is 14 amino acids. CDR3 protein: CASSLGHSQGGTFF. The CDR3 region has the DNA TGTGCCAGCAGTTTAGGACATTCACAGGGTGGAACTTTCTTT.

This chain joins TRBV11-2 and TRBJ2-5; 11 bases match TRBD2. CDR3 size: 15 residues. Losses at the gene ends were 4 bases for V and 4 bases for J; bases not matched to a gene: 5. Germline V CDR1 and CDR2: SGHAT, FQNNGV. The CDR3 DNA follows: TGTGCCAGCAGCTCCGAACTAGCGGGAGTAGAGACCCAGTACTTC. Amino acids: CASSSELAGVETQYF.

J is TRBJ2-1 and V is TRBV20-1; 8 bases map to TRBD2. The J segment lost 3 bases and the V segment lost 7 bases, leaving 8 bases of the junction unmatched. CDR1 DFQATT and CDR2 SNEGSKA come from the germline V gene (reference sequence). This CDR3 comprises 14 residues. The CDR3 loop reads CSEKAAGVYNEQFF. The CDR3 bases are TGCAGTGAAAAAGCAGCGGGAGTCTACAATGAGCAGTTCTTC.

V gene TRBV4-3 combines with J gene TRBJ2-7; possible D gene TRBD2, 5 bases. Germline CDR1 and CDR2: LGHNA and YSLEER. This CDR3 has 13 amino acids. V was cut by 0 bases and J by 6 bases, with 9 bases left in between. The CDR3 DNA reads TGCGCCAGCAGCCAAGATTTTCGGGGCGAGCAGTACTTC. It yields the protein CASSQDFRGEQYF.

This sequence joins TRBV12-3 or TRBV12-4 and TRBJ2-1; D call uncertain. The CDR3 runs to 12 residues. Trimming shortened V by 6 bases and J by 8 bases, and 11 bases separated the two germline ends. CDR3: CASRPPGDEQFF. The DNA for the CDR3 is TGTGCCAGCAGGCCTCCGGGCGATGAGCAGTTCTTC.